These T cell receptor beta chains were read from a single sample in a study of blood T cells in healthy people across ages. TCRdb recomputed calls from the 5' RACE reads with MiXCR, one row per CDR3 protein. The sample has approximately 940,000 distinct CDR3 sequences, approximately 49% seen once. Sample: blood. The receptors come from a man in his thirties or forties in good health. CDR3s include the opening cysteine and the closing phenylalanine or tryptophan. Each record gives: CDR3 length, clone size, V gene, J gene, D gene, CDR3 DNA, CDR3 protein. D genes are given only for firm matches. A row's size may be missing; if present it is once, few, many or a size class.

>13|-|TRBV7-2|TRBJ1-4|-
TGTGCCAGCACTGCAGCTCGGGGCGAAAAACTGTTTTTT
CASTAARGEKLFF
>14|once|TRBV6-2/TRBV6-3|TRBJ1-5|-
TGTGCCAGCAGTGACGAGGCAAGCAATCAGCCCCAGCATTTT
CASSDEASNQPQHF
>16|-|TRBV20-1|TRBJ2-5|TRBD2
TGCAGTGCTAGAGTGGGACTAGCGGGGGGAGCGGAGACCCAGTACTTC
CSARVGLAGGAETQYF
>18|-|TRBV6-2/TRBV6-3|TRBJ1-1|TRBD1
TGTGCCAGCATTCCCGTGGGGGGACAGGGAGTTAAGAACACTGAAGCTTTCTTT
CASIPVGGQGVKNTEAFF
>16|few|TRBV5-1|TRBJ2-1|TRBD2
TGCGCCAGCAGCCTTGTGGGGGGGGAGCTATACAATGAGCAGTTCTTC
CASSLVGGELYNEQFF
>18|-|TRBV4-1|TRBJ2-2|TRBD2
TGCGCCAGCAGCCAAGATTCGGTAGCGGGGGCAACCACCGGGGAGCTGTTTTTT
CASSQDSVAGATTGELFF
>15|-|TRBV3-1|TRBJ1-5|-
TGTGCCAGCAGTCGTGCGGGGGATGTCAATCAGCCCCAGCATTTT
CASSRAGDVNQPQHF
>13|-|TRBV20-1|TRBJ2-3|TRBD1
TGCAGTGCTAGCGGACAGGGGGCGGATACGCAGTATTTT
CSASGQGADTQYF
>15|-|TRBV5-8|TRBJ1-6|-
TGTGCCAGCAGCTTAGCGGCAGCAAATAATTCACCCCTCCACTTT
CASSLAAANNSPLHF
>16|-|TRBV4-1|TRBJ2-7|-
TGCGCCAGCAGCCCAGAGAGGGGACTCCCTTCCTACGAGCAGTACTTC
CASSPERGLPSYEQYF
>15|-|TRBV15|TRBJ2-3|TRBD2
TGTGCCACCAGCAGTGTCGGGGAGGGTTCGGATACGCAGTATTTT
CATSSVGEGSDTQYF
>14|once|TRBV12-3/TRBV12-4|TRBJ1-2|-
TGTGCCAGCAGTTTCAGGGGACACAACTATGGCTACACCTTC
CASSFRGHNYGYTF
>18|-|TRBV20-1|TRBJ2-5|-
TGCAGTGCTAGACCCCCGTTAACCGGGGCCAAGTACCAAGAGACCCAGTACTTC
CSARPPLTGAKYQETQYF
>18|few|TRBV4-1|TRBJ2-3|TRBD2
TGCGCCAGCAGCATGGAGAGAACTAGCGGGGGGTCCACAGATACGCAGTATTTT
CASSMERTSGGSTDTQYF
>20|few|TRBV4-2|TRBJ2-1|TRBD1
TGTGCCAGCAGCCAATTAGATAGGACAGGCGGACTTGGCTCCTACAATGAGCAGTTCTTC
CASSQLDRTGGLGSYNEQFF
>14|many|TRBV5-4|TRBJ2-7|TRBD1
TGTGCCAGCAGCTTGAGGGACAGTGAATACGAGCAGTACTTC
CASSLRDSEYEQYF
>16|-|TRBV7-9|TRBJ2-6|-
TGTGCCAGCAGCTTATCAGGAGGGAGGAGGGCCAACGTCCTGACTTTC
CASSLSGGRRANVLTF
>16|once|TRBV7-2|TRBJ2-1|TRBD2
TGTGCCAGCAGCTTAGTGAGCGGGGGGGCCATCAATGAGCAGTTCTTC
CASSLVSGGAINEQFF
>13|-|TRBV6-1|TRBJ2-5|TRBD1
TGTGCCAGCAGAAGGACAGGAAAGGAGACCCAGTACTTC
CASRRTGKETQYF